The sequence of this T cell receptor beta chain was determined in a study of T-cell memory formation after mild COVID-19. Study details: TCR clustering was largely donor specific. Findings and limits, study-wide: Whereas later expanders leaned CD4+, clones contracting day 15 to 85 showed a balanced CD4/CD8 makeup. Mostly located in CM and EM were contracting CD4+ clones, with contracting CD8+ clones located in EMRA.

Points on this clonotype: Its specificity is unknown.

V lost 3 bases, J lost 7 bases, and 10 bases lay in between. CDR1 MNHEY and CDR2 SMNVEV come from the germline V gene (reference sequence). There are 13 residues in the CDR3. In TCRdb, the 5' RACE reads were re-called with MiXCR into one record per CDR3 protein. Among roughly 150,000 distinct CDR3 sequences listed, 13% to 15% were seen once. This clonotype was sampled from an adult woman who had mild COVID-19 (a few samples of this study predate the infection). Cell type and time point are not known. The sample consisted of PBMCs or a T cell subset sorted from them (not recorded which). The J gene is TRBJ2-1, the V gene TRBV27; D is ambiguous. This chain's CDR3 is CASSLAGWNEQFF. CDR3 nucleotide sequence: TGTGCCAGCAGTTTGGCCGGATGGAATGAGCAGTTCTTC.